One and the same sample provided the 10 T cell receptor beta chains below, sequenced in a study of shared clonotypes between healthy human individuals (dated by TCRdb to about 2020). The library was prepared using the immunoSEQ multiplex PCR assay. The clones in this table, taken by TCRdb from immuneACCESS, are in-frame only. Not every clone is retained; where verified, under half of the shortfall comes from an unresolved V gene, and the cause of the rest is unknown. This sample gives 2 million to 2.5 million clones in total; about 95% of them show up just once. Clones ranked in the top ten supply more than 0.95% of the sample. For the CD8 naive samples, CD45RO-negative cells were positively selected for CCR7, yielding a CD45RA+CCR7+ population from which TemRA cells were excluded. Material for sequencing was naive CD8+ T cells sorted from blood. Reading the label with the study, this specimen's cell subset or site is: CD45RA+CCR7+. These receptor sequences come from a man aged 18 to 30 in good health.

The chain's CDR3 is CATSRGTVEDEKLFF. As DNA, the CDR3 is TGTGCCACCAGCCGAGGGACAGTGGAAGATGAAAAACTGTTTTTT. This rearrangement joins TRBV15 to TRBJ1-4, with 7 bases lining up with TRBD1. CDR1 is LNHNV and CDR2 is YYDKDF in the germline V gene (reference sequence). This CDR3 comprises 15 residues. Trimming took 5 bases from V and 6 from J; bases not matched to a gene: 9.

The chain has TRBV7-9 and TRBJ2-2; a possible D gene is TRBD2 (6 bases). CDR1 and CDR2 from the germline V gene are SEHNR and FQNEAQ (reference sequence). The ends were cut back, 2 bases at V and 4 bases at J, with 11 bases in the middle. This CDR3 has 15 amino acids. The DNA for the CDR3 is TGTGCCAGCAGCTTAATACTAGCAGTCACCGGGGAGCTGTTTTTT. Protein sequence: CASSLILAVTGELFF.

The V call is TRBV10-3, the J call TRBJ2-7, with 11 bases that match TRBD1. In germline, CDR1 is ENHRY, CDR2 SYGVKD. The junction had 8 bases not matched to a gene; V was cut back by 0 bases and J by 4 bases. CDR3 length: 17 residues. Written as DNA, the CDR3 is TGTGCCATCAGTGAGTCGCCCCCAGGGACAGGGGGATACGAGCAGTACTTC. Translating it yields CAISESPPGTGGYEQYF.

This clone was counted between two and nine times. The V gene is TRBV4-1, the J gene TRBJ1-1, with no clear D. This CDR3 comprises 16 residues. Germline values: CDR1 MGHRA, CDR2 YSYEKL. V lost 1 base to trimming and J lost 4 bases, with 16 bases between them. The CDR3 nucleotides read TGCGCCAGCAGCCAAGTGCCGCCTGGGTCGGTCACTGAAGCTTTCTTT. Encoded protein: CASSQVPPGSVTEAFF.

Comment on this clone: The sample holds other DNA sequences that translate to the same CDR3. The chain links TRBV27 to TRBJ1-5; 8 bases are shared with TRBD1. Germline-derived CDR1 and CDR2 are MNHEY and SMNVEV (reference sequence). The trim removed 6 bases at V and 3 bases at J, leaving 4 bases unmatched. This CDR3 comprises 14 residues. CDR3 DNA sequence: TGTGCCAGCAGAAAGACAGGGGCCAATCAGCCCCAGCATTTT. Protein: CASRKTGANQPQHF.

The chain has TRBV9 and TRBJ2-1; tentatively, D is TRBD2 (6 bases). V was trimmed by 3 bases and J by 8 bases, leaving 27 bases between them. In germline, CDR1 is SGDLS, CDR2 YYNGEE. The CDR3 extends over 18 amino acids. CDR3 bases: TGTGCCAGCAGCGCACCACAAGAATGGGGGGAGGCTTTCCATGAGCAGTTCTTC. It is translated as CASSAPQEWGEAFHEQFF.

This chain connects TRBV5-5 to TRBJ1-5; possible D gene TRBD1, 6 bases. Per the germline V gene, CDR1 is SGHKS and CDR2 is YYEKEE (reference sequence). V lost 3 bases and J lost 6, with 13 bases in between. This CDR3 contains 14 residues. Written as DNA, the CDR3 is TGTGCCAGCAGCTGGGGGCCAGGGACTCAGCCCCAGCATTTT. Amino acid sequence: CASSWGPGTQPQHF.

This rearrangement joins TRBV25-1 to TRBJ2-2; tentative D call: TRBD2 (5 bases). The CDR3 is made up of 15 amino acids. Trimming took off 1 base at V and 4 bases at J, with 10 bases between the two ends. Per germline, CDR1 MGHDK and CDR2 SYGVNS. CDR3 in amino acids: CASSELGGATGELFF. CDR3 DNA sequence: TGTGCCAGCAGTGAATTAGGAGGCGCCACCGGGGAGCTGTTTTTT. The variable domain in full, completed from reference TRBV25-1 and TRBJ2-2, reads EADIYQTPRYLVIGTGKKITLECSQTMGHDKMYWYQQDPGMELHLIHYSYGVNSTEKGDLSSESTVSRIRTEHFPLTLESARPSHTSQYLCASSELGGATGELFFGEGSRLTVL.

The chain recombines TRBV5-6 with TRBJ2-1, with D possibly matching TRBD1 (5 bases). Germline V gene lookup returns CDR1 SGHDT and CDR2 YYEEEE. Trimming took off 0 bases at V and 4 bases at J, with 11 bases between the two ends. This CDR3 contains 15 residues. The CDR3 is CASSLAIGEYNEQFF. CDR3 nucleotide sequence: TGTGCCAGCAGCTTGGCAATAGGGGAATACAATGAGCAGTTCTTC.

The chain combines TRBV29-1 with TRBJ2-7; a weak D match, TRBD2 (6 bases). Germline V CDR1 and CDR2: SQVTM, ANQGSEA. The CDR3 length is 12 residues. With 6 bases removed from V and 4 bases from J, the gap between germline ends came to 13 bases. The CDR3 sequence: CSVLEEGYEQYF. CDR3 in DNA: TGCAGCGTGTTGGAGGAGGGGTACGAGCAGTACTTC.